The next 9 T cell receptor beta chains were all read from a single sample in a study of blood T cell repertoires in COVID-19. Clones were read by immunoSEQ multiplex PCR, and TCRdb kept only the in-frame ones, dropping some. Of fewer than 350,000 clones listed, around 90% are singletons. Sequences were obtained from PBMCs or T cells enriched from blood (not recorded which). The receptor source for this set is a woman in her late teens or twenties with acute COVID-19.

This rearrangement joins TRBV11-3 to TRBJ2-7, with 8 bases fitting TRBD1. Germline V lookup: CDR1 SGHNT, CDR2 YENEEA. This CDR3 has 15 amino acids. J lost 6 bases, V lost 5 bases, and 12 bases had no gene match. CDR3 DNA: TGTGCCAGCAGCCAGGGGGCCAGGGCGTCCCCCGAGCAGTACTTC. Residues: CASSQGARASPEQYF.

This chain connects TRBV15 to TRBJ2-1, with a weak D call TRBD2 (6 bases). Trimming shortened V by 0 bases and J by 8 bases, and 14 bases separated the two germline ends. The CDR3 is 15 amino acids. The germline CDR1 and CDR2 sequences are LNHNV and YYDKDF (reference sequence). CDR3 in DNA: TGTGCCACCAGCAGAGAGTTCGGGGAGGTCGATGAGCAGTTCTTC. Translation: CATSREFGEVDEQFF.

This rearrangement joins TRBV18 to TRBJ1-1, with D unresolved. V was pared by 6 bases and J by 2 bases, with 10 bases between. The CDR3 loop spans 13 amino acids. From germline, CDR1 is KGHSH and CDR2 LQKENI. The chain's CDR3 is CASSSGINTEAFF. In nucleotides, the CDR3 is TGTGCCAGCTCCTCCGGGATCAACACTGAAGCTTTCTTT. Complete variable domain (other parts from reference TRBV18 and TRBJ1-1): NAGVMQNPRHLVRRRGQEARLRCSPMKGHSHVYWYRQLPEEGLKFMVYLQKENIIDESGMPKERFSAEFPKEGPSILRIQQVVRGDSAAYFCASSSGINTEAFFGQGTRLTVV.

The CDR3 here is CASSPISGVSYNEQFF. CDR3 sequence (DNA): TGTGCCAGCAGCCCGATTTCAGGGGTCTCCTACAATGAGCAGTTCTTC. The chain recombines TRBV11-2 with TRBJ2-1, with D possibly being TRBD1 (6 bases). The CDR3 length is 16 residues. Trimming shortened V by 5 bases and J by 0 bases, and 14 bases separated the two germline ends. Germline loops: CDR1 SGHAT, CDR2 FQNNGV. Variable domain in full (rest from reference TRBV11-2 and TRBJ2-1): EAGVAQSPRYKIIEKRQSVAFWCNPISGHATLYWYQQILGQGPKLLIQFQNNGVVDDSQLPKDRFSAERLKGVDSTLKIQPAKLEDSAVYLCASSPISGVSYNEQFFGPGTRLTVL.

This rearrangement joins TRBV4-2 to TRBJ2-3, with 13 bases fitting TRBD2. Unmatched junction bases numbered 9, after V lost 4 bases and J lost 5 bases. In germline, CDR1 is LGHNA, CDR2 YNFKEQ. This CDR3 comprises 17 residues. Here the CDR3 DNA reads TGTGCCAGCAGCCGAGAACTAGCGGGAGGGTCAGGAGATACGCAGTATTTT. Translating gives CASSRELAGGSGDTQYF.

This clone was recorded a few times. The gene calls are TRBV9 and TRBJ1-1; no clear D. This CDR3 region has 13 residues. CDR1 is SGDLS, CDR2 YYNGEE, per germline. Between the trimmed V and J ends, which lost 3 bases and 3 bases, there was a span of 9 bases. CDR3 protein: CASSARSDTEAFF. The CDR3 DNA reads TGTGCCAGCAGCGCCCGATCGGACACTGAAGCTTTCTTT.

This chain uses TRBV30 with TRBJ1-5; maybe TRBD1 (6 bases). CDR3 length: 14 amino acids. V shed 2 bases and J shed 7 bases, with 15 bases lying between them. The germline V gene has CDR1 GTSNPN and CDR2 SVGIG (reference sequence). The CDR3 is CAWSIQGRVQPQHF. CDR3 nucleotide sequence: TGTGCCTGGAGTATCCAGGGGAGAGTCCAGCCCCAGCATTTT.

The rearrangement uses TRBV11-2 and TRBJ2-5, with D unclear. The germline V gene encodes CDR1 SGHAT and CDR2 FQNNGV. V was clipped by 0 bases and J by 3 bases, with 2 bases between them. The CDR3 covers 12 residues. CDR3 sequence reads: CASSLDKETQYF. Here the CDR3 DNA reads TGTGCCAGCAGCTTAGATAAAGAGACCCAGTACTTC. Supplemented by reference TRBV11-2 and TRBJ2-5, the full variable domain reads EAGVAQSPRYKIIEKRQSVAFWCNPISGHATLYWYQQILGQGPKLLIQFQNNGVVDDSQLPKDRFSAERLKGVDSTLKIQPAKLEDSAVYLCASSLDKETQYFGPGTRLLVL.

This chain links TRBV10-3 with TRBJ2-7, with 14 positions matching TRBD2. J lost 3 bases, V lost 4 bases, and 11 bases had no gene match. Germline-derived CDR1 and CDR2 are ENHRY and SYGVKD. The CDR3 runs to 18 residues. CDR3 in amino acids: CAISAPGQGLAGGYEQYF. CDR3 bases: TGTGCCATCAGTGCTCCGGGCCAAGGACTAGCGGGGGGCTACGAGCAGTACTTC.